This paragraph covers one TCR beta chain sequence. The antigen remains unidentified. These data belong to a study of cytomegalovirus exposure and HLA in healthy donors. General study findings and limits: Later analysis identified 15,000 to 20,000 TCR beta sequences associated with HLA alleles, using a false discovery rate threshold of 0.05.

The CDR3 length is 14 residues. The germline CDR1 and CDR2 sequences are SGHRS and YFSETQ. V gave up 0 bases and J gave up 4 bases; unmatched junction bases: 1. The PCR ran on 60 Vbeta and 13 Jbeta primers. Sequencing was performed with immunoSEQ multiplex PCR; in TCRdb, only in-frame clones are kept and a portion is missing. The data show over 90,000 clones, with over 65% seen just once and 2.6% held by the top ten. This clonotype was sampled from a man aged 35 to 55 in good health and CMV-seronegative. J is TRBJ2-7 and V is TRBV5-1; 10 positions match TRBD1. The specimen was PBMCs. CDR3 sequence reads: CASSLGQGAYEQYF. The CDR3 DNA reads as TGCGCCAGCAGCTTGGGACAGGGGGCTTACGAGCAGTACTTC.